Listed below are T cell receptor beta chains from one sample, sequenced in a study of CD8+CD57+ T cells in acquired aplastic anemia. TCRdb recomputed calls from the reads with MiXCR, one row per CDR3 protein. The sample holds about 160,000 distinct CDR3 sequences; around 47% are singletons and the top ten take 3.2%. The sequencing input was sorted CD4+, CD8+, or CD8+CD57+ T cells (not recorded which) from PBMCs. The receptors originated from a human donor with aplastic anemia. The CDR3 runs from the conserved cysteine through the conserved F or W. A D gene is named only where the DNA matches it firmly. Clone size is shown for a subset of rows, as once, few, many or a class of expanded clone.

. | TRBD2 | TRBJ2-3 | TRBV29-1 | 14 | CSVASSGSTDTQYF | TGCAGCGTTGCGTCTAGCGGTAGCACAGATACGCAGTATTTT
many | . | TRBJ2-1 | TRBV29-1 | 13 | CSVPGGGRDEQFF | TGCAGCGTTCCTGGGGGGGGCAGGGATGAGCAGTTCTTC
. | TRBD2 | TRBJ2-1 | TRBV25-1 | 15 | CASSAGLAVYNEQFF | TGCGCCAGCAGCGCGGGACTAGCGGTCTACAATGAGCAGTTCTTC
. | . | TRBJ2-7 | TRBV20-1 | 11 | CGASAGLEQYF | TGCGGTGCTAGCGCAGGGCTCGAGCAGTACTTC
many | . | TRBJ1-2 | TRBV12-3/TRBV12-4 | 13 | CASRTPGNYGYTF | TGTGCCAGCAGGACCCCGGGAAACTATGGCTACACCTTC
. | TRBD2 | TRBJ2-5 | TRBV2 | 13 | CASASGGHRTQYF | TGTGCCAGCGCTAGCGGAGGACATAGGACCCAGTACTTC
. | . | TRBJ2-7 | TRBV7-8 | 12 | CASSFGSYEQYF | TGTGCCAGCAGTTTCGGCTCCTACGAGCAGTACTTC
. | TRBD2 | TRBJ2-2 | TRBV6-2/TRBV6-3 | 18 | CASSYAGLAGGNTGELFF | TGTGCCAGCAGTTACGCGGGACTAGCGGGAGGGAACACCGGGGAGCTGTTTTTT
. | . | TRBJ2-2 | TRBV29-1 | 13 | CSVVERDTGELFF | TGCAGCGTTGTAGAGAGGGACACCGGGGAGCTGTTTTTT
. | . | TRBJ1-2 | TRBV4-2 | 14 | CASSQVLGNYGYTF | TGTGCCAGCAGCCAAGTCCTTGGGAACTATGGCTACACCTTC
. | . | TRBJ2-7 | TRBV7-9 | 13 | CASGLGRLREQYF | TGTGCCAGCGGCTTAGGGCGGCTACGGGAGCAGTACTTC
. | . | TRBJ2-1 | TRBV5-1 | 16 | CASSSQPVPHYNEQFF | TGCGCCAGCAGCTCGCAACCGGTGCCGCATTACAATGAGCAGTTCTTC
many | TRBD1 | TRBJ2-7 | TRBV12-3/TRBV12-4 | 15 | CASRQSGTGGYEQYF | TGTGCCAGCAGGCAAAGCGGGACAGGGGGCTACGAGCAGTACTTC
many | TRBD1 | TRBJ1-5 | TRBV7-2 | 14 | CASSLQGGNQPQHF | TGTGCCAGCAGCTTACAGGGGGGCAATCAGCCCCAGCATTTT
. | . | TRBJ2-1 | TRBV20-1 | 11 | CSASGANEQFF | TGCAGTGCTAGCGGGGCTAATGAGCAGTTCTTC
. | . | TRBJ2-7 | TRBV7-3 | 15 | CASSLDGRQAYEQYF | TGTGCCAGCAGCTTAGATGGACGACAGGCTTACGAGCAGTACTTC
medium-sized | . | TRBJ1-6 | TRBV15 | 14 | CATSRGGGGSPLHF | TGTGCCACCAGCAGAGGAGGGGGTGGTTCACCCCTCCACTTT
. | TRBD2 | TRBJ2-3 | TRBV18 | 16 | CASSRTSGRSADTQYF | TGTGCCAGCTCACGGACTAGCGGGAGGAGTGCAGATACGCAGTATTTT
. | TRBD2 | TRBJ2-7 | TRBV5-1 | 17 | CASSLGGLAGGTYEQYF | TGCGCCAGCAGCTTGGGGGGACTAGCGGGAGGAACCTACGAGCAGTACTTC
. | TRBD1 | TRBJ2-7 | TRBV10-2 | 15 | CASSENQGVAYEQYF | TGCGCCAGCAGTGAGAACCAGGGGGTCGCCTACGAGCAGTACTTC
few | TRBD2 | TRBJ2-1 | TRBV3-1 | 16 | CASSRWDGGAYNEQFF | TGTGCCAGCAGCCGGTGGGACGGGGGGGCCTACAATGAGCAGTTCTTC
few | . | TRBJ2-3 | TRBV24-1 | 14 | CATRHSGSTDTQYF | TGTGCCACCAGGCACTCCGGGAGCACAGATACGCAGTATTTT
many | . | TRBJ1-1 | TRBV11-1 | 12 | CASSRTDREAFF | TGTGCCAGCAGCCGAACCGACAGGGAAGCTTTCTTT
many | . | TRBJ2-7 | TRBV4-1 | 13 | CASSLIFQYEQYF | TGCGCCAGCAGCCTAATATTTCAATACGAGCAGTACTTC
few | . | TRBJ1-3 | TRBV11-2 | 16 | CASSYGQTHSGNTIYF | TGTGCCAGCAGCTACGGACAGACCCACTCTGGAAACACCATATATTTT
. | . | TRBJ2-5 | TRBV9 | 14 | CASSVEGNQETQYF | TGTGCCAGCAGCGTAGAGGGCAACCAAGAGACCCAGTACTTC
. | TRBD1 | TRBJ1-1 | TRBV27 | 14 | CASSSWDRGPEAFF | TGTGCCAGCAGTTCCTGGGACAGGGGGCCTGAAGCTTTCTTT
. | . | TRBJ2-2 | TRBV9 | 16 | CASSPSLLKNTGELFF | TGTGCCAGCTCACCATCCCTCTTGAAGAACACCGGGGAGCTGTTTTTT
. | TRBD1 | TRBJ1-1 | TRBV9 | 14 | CASSQLDRETEAFF | TGTGCCAGCAGCCAATTGGACAGGGAAACTGAAGCTTTCTTT
medium-sized | TRBD1 | TRBJ2-3 | TRBV5-1 | 15 | CASSTGQVGTDTQYF | TGCGCCAGCAGCACGGGACAGGTTGGGACAGATACGCAGTATTTT
. | TRBD1 | TRBJ1-6 | TRBV10-3 | 15 | CASSLAGQENSPLHF | TGTGCCAGCAGTCTAGCGGGACAGGAGAATTCACCCCTCCACTTT
. | TRBD1 | TRBJ2-1 | TRBV19 | 14 | CASSWTGQINEQFF | TGTGCCAGTAGTTGGACAGGGCAGATCAATGAGCAGTTCTTC
. | . | TRBJ1-1 | TRBV11-1 | 15 | CASSLARGAYTEAFF | TGTGCCAGCAGCTTAGCGCGGGGGGCGTACACTGAAGCTTTCTTT
many | TRBD1 | TRBJ1-1 | TRBV12-3/TRBV12-4 | 14 | CASRVDRVRTEAFF | TGTGCCAGCAGGGTTGACAGGGTTCGCACTGAAGCTTTCTTT
few | . | TRBJ1-1 | TRBV3-1 | 13 | CASSQDFGSEAFF | TGTGCCAGCAGCCAAGATTTCGGTTCTGAAGCTTTCTTT
many | . | TRBJ2-1 | TRBV6-1 | 14 | CASSAQGGGNEQFF | TGTGCCAGCAGCGCACAGGGAGGGGGCAATGAGCAGTTCTTC
many | . | TRBJ1-5 | TRBV20-1 | 14 | CSALTGNSNQPQHF | TGCAGTGCTTTAACAGGGAATAGCAATCAGCCCCAGCATTTT
. | . | TRBJ1-2 | TRBV30 | 13 | CAWSGQYNYGYTF | TGTGCCTGGAGTGGACAGTATAACTATGGCTACACCTTC
. | TRBD1 | TRBJ1-3 | TRBV5-6 | 16 | CASSYGTGVSGNTIYF | TGTGCCAGCAGTTATGGGACAGGGGTCTCTGGAAACACCATATATTTT
many | . | TRBJ2-2 | TRBV12-3/TRBV12-4 | 15 | CASSLVTGNTGELFF | TGTGCCAGCAGTTTGGTTACGGGGAACACCGGGGAGCTGTTTTTT
once | TRBD1 | TRBJ1-2 | TRBV19 | 16 | CASSIGTGGTYFGYTF | TGTGCCAGTAGTATAGGGACAGGGGGCACATATTTTGGCTACACCTTC
. | . | TRBJ1-1 | TRBV19 | 14 | CASSHPQGNTEAFF | TGTGCCAGCAGCCACCCTCAGGGGAACACTGAAGCTTTCTTT
. | TRBD1 | TRBJ1-2 | TRBV11-1 | 15 | CASSSPNRGVHGYTF | TGTGCCAGCAGCTCCCCCAACAGGGGGGTCCATGGCTACACCTTC
many | . | TRBJ1-1 | TRBV2 | 14 | CASSTTGMGTEAFF | TGTGCCAGCAGTACGACGGGGATGGGGACTGAAGCTTTCTTT
. | . | TRBJ2-1 | TRBV10-2 | 14 | CASSEVDFYNEQFF | TGCGCCAGCAGTGAAGTTGATTTCTACAATGAGCAGTTCTTC
. | . | TRBJ2-5 | TRBV7-2 | 12 | CASSLGSRTQYF | TGTGCCAGCAGCTTAGGCTCTAGGACCCAGTACTTC
. | TRBD2 | TRBJ2-7 | TRBV4-1 | 16 | CASSQEGLAHTYEQYF | TGCGCCAGCAGCCAGGAAGGACTAGCGCATACATACGAGCAGTACTTC
many | . | TRBJ2-2 | TRBV27 | 15 | CASSLTGTNTGELFF | TGTGCCAGCAGTTTGACCGGGACTAACACCGGGGAGCTGTTTTTT
many | . | TRBJ2-2 | TRBV10-3 | 15 | CAISESRGRTGELFF | TGTGCCATCAGTGAGTCGCGGGGTCGCACCGGGGAGCTGTTTTTT
. | TRBD1 | TRBJ1-1 | TRBV29-1 | 13 | CSVERDSNTEAFF | TGCAGCGTTGAACGGGACAGCAACACTGAAGCTTTCTTT
many | . | TRBJ2-3 | TRBV10-3 | 13 | CAISGQGTDTQYF | TGTGCCATCAGTGGACAGGGCACAGATACGCAGTATTTT
. | TRBD1 | TRBJ1-2 | TRBV25-1 | 13 | CASSSDRGYGYTF | TGTGCCAGCAGTTCAGACAGGGGGTATGGCTACACCTTC
. | TRBD1 | TRBJ1-4 | TRBV10-3 | 14 | CASSYDRADEKLFF | TGTGCCAGCAGTTACGACAGGGCAGATGAAAAACTGTTTTTT